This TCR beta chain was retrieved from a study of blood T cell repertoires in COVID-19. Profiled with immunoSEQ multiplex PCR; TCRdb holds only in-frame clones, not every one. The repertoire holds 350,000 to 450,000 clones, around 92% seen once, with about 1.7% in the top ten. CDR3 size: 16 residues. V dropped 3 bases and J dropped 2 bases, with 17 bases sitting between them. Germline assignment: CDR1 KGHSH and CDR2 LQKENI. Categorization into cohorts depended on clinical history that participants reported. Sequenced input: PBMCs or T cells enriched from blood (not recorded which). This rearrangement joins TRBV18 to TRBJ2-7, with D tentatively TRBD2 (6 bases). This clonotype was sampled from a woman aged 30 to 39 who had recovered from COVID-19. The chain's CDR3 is CASSPAGRGYTYEQYF. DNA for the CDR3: TGTGCCAGCTCACCGGCGGGACGGGGGTATACCTACGAGCAGTACTTC. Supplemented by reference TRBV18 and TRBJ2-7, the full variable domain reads NAGVMQNPRHLVRRRGQEARLRCSPMKGHSHVYWYRQLPEEGLKFMVYLQKENIIDESGMPKERFSAEFPKEGPSILRIQQVVRGDSAAYFCASSPAGRGYTYEQYFGPGTRLTVT.